This T cell receptor (beta chain) was retrieved from a study of CD8+ T cells in alopecia areata. Study-wide results and limits: Clonality in lesional scalp, especially alopecia totalis/universalis, exceeded that of normal scalp. Scalp clonality dropped significantly under tofacitinib, as did expanded CD8+ top-100 clones.

As regards this clone: As yet, its antigen is unknown.

Treatment given: oral pan-JAK inhibitor, 5-10 mg twice daily. There are 14 residues in the CDR3. The germline gives CDR1 SQVTM, CDR2 ANQGSEA. The ends lost 6 bases at V and 7 bases at J; junction bases unmatched: 11. Sequencing relied on a cDNA template that was reverse transcribed from extracted RNA. Assay used: immunoSEQ multiplex PCR; TCRdb lists only in-frame clones, some missing. Here the sample spans 190,000 or so clones, 58% being singletons. The chain links TRBV29-1 to TRBJ1-2, with TRBD1 identical over 10 bases. Sequencing used CD4+ T cells sorted from blood, obtained at week 24, from a patient treated with tofacitinib. This TCR came from a human donor with alopecia areata. CDR3 sequence: CSVNLRDRGLGYTF. As DNA, the CDR3 is TGCAGCGTCAACCTCCGCGACAGGGGGCTTGGCTACACCTTC.